Sequencing of this T cell receptor beta chain was carried out in a study of T cells after yellow fever vaccination. General study results and limits: Abundant contaminating clonotypes from the bulk population could appear in FACS-sorted repertoires.

TCRdb passed the 5' RACE reads through MiXCR, listing each CDR3 protein once. This sample has some 560,000 distinct CDR3 sequences, with 15% to 20% found just once. In its sample, this clonotype was seen a few times. Its cognate antigen is unknown. This CDR3 spans 19 amino acids. CDR1 is DFQATT and CDR2 is SNEGSKA in the germline V gene (reference sequence). V lost 5 bases and J lost 0, with 28 bases in between. The source of this sequence is a man under 40 who received the YFV17D yellow fever vaccine. V gene TRBV20-1 combines with J gene TRBJ1-1, with D unclear. Sequencing was performed on PBMCs, taken 15 days after the yellow fever booster vaccination. This chain's CDR3 is CSALSDYSGDPIVNTEAFF. The CDR3 DNA reads TGCAGTGCTCTAAGTGACTACTCGGGTGATCCCATCGTGAACACTGAAGCTTTCTTT.